The 2 T cell receptor beta chains reported below all come from one sample, sequenced in a study of T-cell memory formation after mild COVID-19. In TCRdb, the 5' RACE reads were re-called with MiXCR into one record per CDR3 protein. The repertoire holds 400,000 to 500,000 distinct CDR3 sequences, with roughly 20% as singletons. Sequencing was done on a sample of PBMCs or a T cell subset sorted from them (not recorded which). The receptors were sampled from an adult woman who had mild COVID-19 (a few samples of this study predate the infection). Cell type and time point are not known.

The CDR3 sequence: CASSSKREWSYNEQFF. CDR3 nucleotide sequence: TGTGCCAGCAGCTCAAAGCGGGAGTGGTCTTACAATGAGCAGTTCTTC. The chain has TRBV11-2 and TRBJ2-1, with TRBD2 identical over 8 bases. This CDR3 contains 16 residues. The germline V gene has CDR1 SGHAT and CDR2 FQNNGV. J was trimmed by 4 bases and V by 4 bases; bases with no gene match: 9. Variable domain in full (rest from reference TRBV11-2 and TRBJ2-1): EAGVAQSPRYKIIEKRQSVAFWCNPISGHATLYWYQQILGQGPKLLIQFQNNGVVDDSQLPKDRFSAERLKGVDSTLKIQPAKLEDSAVYLCASSSKREWSYNEQFFGPGTRLTVL.

As concerns this clonotype: A junction end diverges from the germline sequence, so it may reflect a read error. This chain connects TRBV7-3 to TRBJ2-5; 9 bases are shared with TRBD1. Looked up from germline, CDR1 is SGHTA and CDR2 is FQGTGA. CDR3 length: 15 amino acids. CDR3 region: CASSSGQGFMETKYF. The CDR3, as DNA: TGTGCCAGCAGCTCCGGACAGGGGTTTATGGAGACCAAGTACTTC.